Below, 20 T cell receptor beta chains from the same sample are listed, as sequenced in a study of OX40 agonist ivuxolimab in advanced cancers. Assay used: immunoSEQ multiplex PCR; TCRdb lists only in-frame clones, some missing. The sample has tens of thousands of clones; 75% to 95% are singletons. The material was CD4+ or CD8+ T cells sorted from blood, obtained in a trial of the OX40 agonist ivuxolimab. These receptors were collected from an adult with an advanced solid tumor such as melanoma, head and neck, liver or kidney cancer.

This sequence joins TRBV7-6 and TRBJ2-1; D is unclear. The CDR3 totals 13 residues. Per germline, CDR1 SGHVS and CDR2 FNYEAQ. Trimming shortened V by 1 base and J by 7 bases, and 8 bases separated the two germline ends. CDR3 in amino acids: CASSLGTRNEQFF. The CDR3 DNA follows: TGTGCCAGCAGCTTAGGTACGCGGAATGAGCAGTTCTTC.

This sequence joins TRBV5-1 and TRBJ2-7; TRBD2 aligns across 8 bases. Germline CDR1 is SGHRS and CDR2 is YFSETQ. Trimming removed 0 bases from V and 6 bases from J; junction bases left unmatched: 2. The CDR3 contains 13 residues. CDR3 in DNA: TGCGCCAGCAGCTTGGAGCGGGAGTCCGAGCAGTACTTC. Its protein product is CASSLERESEQYF.

The gene calls are TRBV4-3 and TRBJ1-1; D not resolved. V was pared by 1 base and J by 6 bases, with 9 bases between. CDR3 length: 13 residues. In germline, CDR1 is LGHNA, CDR2 YSLEER. The CDR3 DNA is TGCGCCAGCAGCCAAGTCACCTACGCTGAAGCTTTCTTT. Translating it yields CASSQVTYAEAFF.

The V call is TRBV10-3, the J call TRBJ2-7, with 9 nucleotides matching TRBD1. The trim removed 4 bases at V and 0 bases at J, leaving 13 bases unmatched. CDR1 and CDR2 from the germline V gene are ENHRY and SYGVKD. CDR3 length: 18 residues. CDR3 DNA sequence: TGTGCCATCAGTGGCGGAGTCGGGACAGGGAAGGGCTCCTACGAGCAGTACTTC. This translates into CAISGGVGTGKGSYEQYF.

The chain recombines TRBV11-2 with TRBJ2-7; 9 nucleotides align to TRBD1. Germline trimming cut 5 bases from V and 5 bases from J; bases unmatched to any gene: 10. The CDR3 spans 15 residues. Germline V CDR1 and CDR2: SGHAT, FQNNGV. CDR3: CASSRRDRDFDEQYF. CDR3 sequence (DNA): TGTGCCAGCAGCCGCCGGGACAGGGATTTCGACGAGCAGTACTTC.

This chain uses TRBV9 with TRBJ2-1; 15 bases match TRBD2. The CDR3 is 16 amino acids. The V segment lost 3 bases and the J segment 6 bases; nucleotides outside the gene matches: 4. The V gene's germline CDR1 is SGDLS and CDR2 YYNGEE. The chain's CDR3 is CASSEGLAGGRNEQFF. CDR3 sequence (DNA): TGTGCCAGCAGCGAGGGACTAGCGGGAGGACGCAATGAGCAGTTCTTC.

The J gene is TRBJ2-1, the V gene TRBV7-2, with 8 bases identical to TRBD2. The CDR3 is 15 amino acids. CDR1 and CDR2 (germline): SGHTA, FQGNSA. Losses at the gene ends were 2 bases for V and 6 bases for J; bases not matched to a gene: 6. CDR3 sequence: CASSLFLAGSNEQFF. Here the CDR3 DNA reads TGTGCCAGCAGCTTATTTCTAGCGGGTTCCAATGAGCAGTTCTTC. Variable domain in full (rest from reference TRBV7-2 and TRBJ2-1): GAGVSQSPSNKVTEKGKDVELRCDPISGHTALYWYRQSLGQGLEFLIYFQGNSAPDKSGLPSDRFSAERTGGSVSTLTIQRTQQEDSAVYLCASSLFLAGSNEQFFGPGTRLTVL.

The chain links TRBV6-1 to TRBJ2-7; 7 nucleotides line up with TRBD2. The CDR3 sequence is 13 residues long. The germline V gene encodes CDR1 MNHNS and CDR2 SASEGT. V gave up 5 bases and J gave up 1 base; unmatched junction bases: 2. CDR3 in DNA: TGTGCCAGCAGTCGACTAGCATCCTACGAGCAGTACTTC. It specifies CASSRLASYEQYF.

The gene calls are TRBV5-4 and TRBJ2-5; the match to TRBD2 covers 8 bases. The J segment lost 5 bases and the V segment lost 4 bases, leaving 4 bases of the junction unmatched. Germline V lookup: CDR1 SGHNT, CDR2 YYREEE (reference sequence). CDR3 size: 13 residues. The CDR3 loop reads CASSKEREETQYF. CDR3 nucleotide sequence: TGTGCCAGCAGCAAAGAGCGGGAGGAGACCCAGTACTTC.

The chain links TRBV5-8 to TRBJ2-7; D perhaps matches TRBD2 (6 bases). V was trimmed by 4 bases and J by 5 bases, leaving 13 bases between them. Germline CDR1 SGHTS, CDR2 YDEGEE. CDR3 length: 13 residues. Written as DNA, the CDR3 is TGTGCCAGCAGCCGGGGACTTTCCGACGAGCAGTACTTC. Translation gives CASSRGLSDEQYF.

V and J are TRBV7-3 and TRBJ2-5; D tentatively fits TRBD1 or TRBD2 (5 bases each). V lost 1 base and J lost 5, with 14 bases in between. CDR3 length: 15 residues. Germline CDR1 SGHTA, CDR2 FQGTGA. The CDR3 sequence: CASSLSYGAWETQYF. CDR3 DNA sequence: TGTGCCAGCAGCTTAAGTTACGGGGCCTGGGAGACCCAGTACTTC.

The CDR3 nucleotides are TGTGCCAGCAGGTTAGGGCAGTTTGGTCAAGATACGCAGTATTTT. Translating it yields CASRLGQFGQDTQYF. V is TRBV5-6 and J is TRBJ2-3, with D unresolved. Trimming stripped 5 bases from V and 5 bases from J, with 18 bases between. Per germline, CDR1 SGHDT and CDR2 YYEEEE. The CDR3 length is 15 residues.

The gene calls are TRBV4-2 and TRBJ2-7; D perhaps matches TRBD2 (6 bases). Germline V gives CDR1 LGHNA, CDR2 YNFKEQ. Trimming took 1 base from V and 3 from J, leaving 16 bases between them. This CDR3 has 16 residues. CDR3 loop: CASSQVRPGLDYEQYF. The CDR3 DNA sequence: TGTGCCAGCAGCCAAGTACGGCCGGGACTCGACTACGAGCAGTACTTC.

J is TRBJ1-2 and V is TRBV28; D remains ambiguous. The CDR3 sequence is 14 residues long. V dropped 1 base and J dropped 4 bases, with 10 bases sitting between them. CDR1 is MDHEN and CDR2 is SYDVKM in the germline V gene. CDR3 in amino acids: CASSLLARAYGYTF. CDR3 DNA: TGTGCCAGCAGTTTATTAGCCAGAGCCTATGGCTACACCTTC.

The chain couples TRBV2 to TRBJ1-2, with a possible D match to TRBD1 (6 bases). Per the germline V gene, CDR1 is SNHLY and CDR2 is FYNNEI. The CDR3 is 14 residues long. V dropped 3 bases and J dropped 3 bases, with 11 bases sitting between them. The CDR3: CASSDASGDYGYTF. CDR3 nucleotides: TGTGCCAGCAGTGACGCCTCAGGGGACTATGGCTACACCTTC.

V is TRBV30 and J is TRBJ1-2; D gene ambiguous. Germline CDR1 reads GTSNPN; CDR2 reads SVGIG (reference sequence). Deletions cut 3 bases from V and 7 bases from J, with 9 bases between. The CDR3 spans 11 residues. CDR3 coding DNA: TGTGCCTGGAGCTGGGCCGGTGGCTACACCTTC. Its protein is CAWSWAGGYTF.

V gene TRBV11-2 combines with J gene TRBJ2-1; unclear D gene. V was clipped by 0 bases and J by 8 bases, with 8 bases between them. Per germline, CDR1 SGHAT and CDR2 FQNNGV. This CDR3 has 13 residues. CDR3 residues: CASSLERADEQFF. The CDR3 DNA reads as TGTGCCAGCAGCTTAGAGAGAGCCGATGAGCAGTTCTTC.

The rearrangement joins TRBV10-1 to TRBJ1-3; D is undetermined. V was shortened by 8 bases and J by 4 bases, with 15 bases between the two germline ends. Germline V gene sequence: CDR1 WNHNN, CDR2 SYGVQD (reference sequence). The CDR3 has 14 amino acids. DNA for the CDR3: TGCGCCAGCCTGGGTAGGCCTAAGGGAAACACCATATATTTT. This gives the protein CASLGRPKGNTIYF.

This chain joins TRBV10-2 and TRBJ2-7; D is unclear. V lost 6 bases, J lost 0 bases, and 12 bases lay in between. The CDR3 length is 14 residues. Germline loops: CDR1 WSHSY, CDR2 SAAADI. CDR3 protein: CASRPRLDSYEQYF. The CDR3 bases are TGCGCCAGCAGACCCAGACTGGACTCCTACGAGCAGTACTTC.

CDR3 in DNA: TGTGCCAGCTCACCACTAGACACCAACACTGAAGCTTTCTTT. Translation: CASSPLDTNTEAFF. The chain is built from TRBV18 and TRBJ1-1; D unresolved. CDR3 length: 14 residues. The V and J ends lost 1 base and 2 bases respectively, with 8 bases between them. The germline V gene encodes CDR1 KGHSH and CDR2 LQKENI. Looking up the rest from reference TRBV18 and TRBJ1-1 gives the full variable domain: NAGVMQNPRHLVRRRGQEARLRCSPMKGHSHVYWYRQLPEEGLKFMVYLQKENIIDESGMPKERFSAEFPKEGPSILRIQQVVRGDSAAYFCASSPLDTNTEAFFGQGTRLTVV.